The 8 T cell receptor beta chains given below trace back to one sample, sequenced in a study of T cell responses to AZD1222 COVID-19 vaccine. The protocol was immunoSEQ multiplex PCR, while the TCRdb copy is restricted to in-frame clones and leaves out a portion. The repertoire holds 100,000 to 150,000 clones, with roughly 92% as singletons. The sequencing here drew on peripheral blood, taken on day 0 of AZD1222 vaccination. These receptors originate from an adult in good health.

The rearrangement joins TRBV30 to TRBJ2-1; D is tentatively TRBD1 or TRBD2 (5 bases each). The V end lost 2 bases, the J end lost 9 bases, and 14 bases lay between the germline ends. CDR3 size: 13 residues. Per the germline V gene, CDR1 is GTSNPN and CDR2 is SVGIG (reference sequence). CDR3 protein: CAWSPEERGEQFF. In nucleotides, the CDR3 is TGTGCCTGGAGTCCAGAGGAGAGGGGTGAGCAGTTCTTC.

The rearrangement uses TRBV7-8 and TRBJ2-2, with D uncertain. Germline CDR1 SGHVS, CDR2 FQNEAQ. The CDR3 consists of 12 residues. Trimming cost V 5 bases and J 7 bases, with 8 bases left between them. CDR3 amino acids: CASSPLGGELFF. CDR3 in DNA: TGTGCCAGCAGCCCCCTGGGCGGGGAGCTGTTTTTT. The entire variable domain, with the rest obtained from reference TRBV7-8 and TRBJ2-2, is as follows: GAGVSQSPRYKVAKRGQDVALRCDPISGHVSLFWYQQALGQGPEFLTYFQNEAQLDKSGLPSDRFFAERPEGSVSTLKIQRTQQEDSAVYLCASSPLGGELFFGEGSRLTVL.

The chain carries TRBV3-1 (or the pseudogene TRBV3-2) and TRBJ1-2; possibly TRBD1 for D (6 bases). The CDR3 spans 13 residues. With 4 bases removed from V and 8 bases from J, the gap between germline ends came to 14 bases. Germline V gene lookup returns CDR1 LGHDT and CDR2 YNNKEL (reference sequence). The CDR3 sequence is CASSRDYRDGYTF. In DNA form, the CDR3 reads TGTGCCAGCAGCCGAGACTACAGGGACGGCTACACCTTC.

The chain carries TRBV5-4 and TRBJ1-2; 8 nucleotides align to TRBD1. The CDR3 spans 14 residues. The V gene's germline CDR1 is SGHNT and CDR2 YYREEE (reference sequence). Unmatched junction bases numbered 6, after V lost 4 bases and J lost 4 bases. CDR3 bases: TGTGCCAGCAGCGTTCCGGGACAGGTCTATGGCTACACCTTC. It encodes CASSVPGQVYGYTF. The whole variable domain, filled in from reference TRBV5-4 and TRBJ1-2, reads ETGVTQSPTHLIKTRGQQVTLRCSSQSGHNTVSWYQQALGQGPQFIFQYYREEENGRGNFPPRFSGLQFPNYSSELNVNALELDDSALYLCASSVPGQVYGYTFGSGTRLTVV.

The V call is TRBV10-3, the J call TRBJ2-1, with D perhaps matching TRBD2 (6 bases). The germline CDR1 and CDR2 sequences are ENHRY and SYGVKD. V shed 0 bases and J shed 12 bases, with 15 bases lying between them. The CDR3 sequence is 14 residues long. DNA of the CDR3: TGTGCCATCAGTGAGTCGGTCGGGAGTGCGGGGCAGTTCTTC. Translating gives CAISESVGSAGQFF.

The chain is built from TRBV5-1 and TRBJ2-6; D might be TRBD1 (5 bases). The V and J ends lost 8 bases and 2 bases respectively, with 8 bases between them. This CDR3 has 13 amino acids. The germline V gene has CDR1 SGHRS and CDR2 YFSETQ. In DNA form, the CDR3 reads TGCGCCAGTAGGGGTACTGGGGCCAACGTCCTGACTTTC. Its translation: CASRGTGANVLTF.

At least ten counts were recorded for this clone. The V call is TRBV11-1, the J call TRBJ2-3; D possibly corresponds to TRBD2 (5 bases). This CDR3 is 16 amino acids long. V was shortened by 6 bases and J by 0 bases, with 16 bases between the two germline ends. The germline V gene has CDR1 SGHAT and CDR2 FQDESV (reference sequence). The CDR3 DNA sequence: TGTGCCAGCAGTTCTCCCGACTGGACTAGCACAGATACGCAGTATTTT. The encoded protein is CASSSPDWTSTDTQYF.

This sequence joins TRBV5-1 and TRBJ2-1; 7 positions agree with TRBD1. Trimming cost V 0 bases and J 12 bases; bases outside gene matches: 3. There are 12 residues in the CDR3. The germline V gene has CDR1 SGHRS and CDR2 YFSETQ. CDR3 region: CASSLDRGSQFF. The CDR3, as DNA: TGCGCCAGCAGCTTGGACAGGGGATCGCAGTTCTTC.